The entry that follows covers one T cell receptor (beta chain) sequence. In this sample, this clonotype turned up many times. Its antigen is still unknown. No much larger clonotype is one base removed from it; base qualities were not supplied. From the cysteine through the phenylalanine, the CDR3 covers 14 amino acids. The sequence is cut down to CDR3 DNA, 42 bases in frame from base 1. Deletion took 5 bases off V and 5 bases off J, with a span of 15 bases between the germline ends. The germline V gene (reference sequence) yields MNHEY for CDR1 and SMNVEV for CDR2. Synthesis of TCR cDNA relied on 5'RACE template switching, a step that introduced a universal primer site along with unique molecular identifiers. Priming of cDNA synthesis was performed from both the TCR alpha and TCR beta constant segments. Two PCR steps were used to amplify libraries, with sample barcodes and sequencing adapters being added in the second step. Sequencing of libraries was performed on Illumina HiSeq 2500 (2x100 bp) or NovaSeq (2x150 bp). The authors processed their data as follows. Demultiplexing of reads and collapsing into UMI consensus sequences were performed with MIGEC, and V(D)J alignment was carried out with MiXCR. Vaccine-responding clonotypes were defined with edgeR using replicate PBMC samples, requiring FDR below 0.01 and a log2 fold change above 5 up to day 15. Bulk clonotypes were assigned CD4 or CD8 identity according to which sequenced CD4 or CD8 repertoire held them at higher abundance. The raw public data were reprocessed by TCRdb itself: fastp quality trimming at Q25, MiXCR clonotype calling, in-frame beta chains only. Rows with one shared CDR3 protein collapse into an entry with the most common genes and DNA. The V and J calls come from TCRdb's annotation, not from the publication. A total of fewer than 400,000 distinct CDR3 sequences appear in this sample, roughly 6.2% of them only once. Of the sample, 14% to 15% is held by the ten largest clones.

This sample stems from a study of T cells after yellow fever vaccination (dated by TCRdb to about 2019). In terms of the full investigation: The SMART-Seq v4 Ultra Low Input RNA kit was used to prepare libraries from fractions with low cell numbers. Two healthy male donors, one aged 18 to 30 and one aged 30 to 40 years, made up the cohort. Blood was drawn at multiple timepoints before and after primary and secondary immunization, with bulk PBMC replicates and cell subsets isolated. Bulk TCR alpha and beta repertoires were sequenced longitudinally to track T-cell clones before and after primary and booster YFV17D yellow fever vaccination.

What the work shows at the level of the full study, not this receptor alone: Because the study included only a couple of donors, the extent to which the findings can be generalized is limited. FACS-sorted repertoires could contain abundant contaminating clonotypes from the bulk population, so computational filtering was required. Most clones expanded after primary vaccination (about 95% of CD4 and roughly 90% of CD8) were re-detected after the booster, suggesting that broad memory maintenance occurred. A small share of clonotypes occurred in both CD4 and CD8 compartments, likely arising from convergent recombination. The secondary T-cell response was weaker than the primary response but faster, peaking on day 5 instead of day 15.

What this sample's treatment or condition label stands for: live attenuated yellow fever vaccine strain. At each blood-draw timepoint, two biological replicates of bulk PBMCs were obtained. PBMCs were isolated from peripheral blood using a standard Ficoll-Paque protocol. TriZol was used to extract RNA from bulk PBMCs, from CD4 and CD8 fractions, and from dextramer-positive and dextramer-negative fractions. Here the chain combines TRBV27 and TRBJ1-1, with no reliable assignment of the D segment. The sequences come from PBMCs, collected 5 days after the yellow fever booster vaccination. This receptor was taken from a man under 40 who received the YFV17D yellow fever vaccine. Read as DNA, the sequence is TGTGCCAGCAGTCGCTACGAGCCGAGGACTGAAGCTTTCTTT. Protein translation: CASSRYEPRTEAFF.